These 9 T cell receptor beta chains came from one sample sequenced in a study of T cell responses to AZD1222 COVID-19 vaccine. Sequencing was performed with immunoSEQ multiplex PCR; in TCRdb, only in-frame clones are kept and a portion is missing. Among under 70,000 clones listed, approximately 81% were seen once. Source: peripheral blood, taken on day 0 of AZD1222 vaccination. All receptors derive from an adult in good health.

The rearrangement links TRBV7-9 to TRBJ2-7; D perhaps matches TRBD1 (6 bases). The CDR3 covers 13 residues. Germline assignment: CDR1 SEHNR and CDR2 FQNEAQ (reference sequence). V lost 5 bases and J 0 bases, leaving 8 bases between the germline ends. CDR3 amino acids: CASSRTDSYEQYF. The CDR3 bases are TGTGCCAGCAGCCGGACAGACTCCTACGAGCAGTACTTC.

This clone was observed a single time. The rearrangement links TRBV7-2 to TRBJ2-4, with D perhaps matching TRBD1 (5 bases). The CDR3 totals 13 residues. Trimming took off 1 base at V and 5 bases at J, with 6 bases between the two ends. Germline V CDR1 and CDR2: SGHTA, FQGNSA. The CDR3 DNA reads as TGTGCCAGCAGCTTAGAAGGGGAAAACATTCAGTACTTC. Protein product: CASSLEGENIQYF.

V and J are TRBV10-1 and TRBJ1-5; D unclear. Germline CDR1 is WNHNN and CDR2 is SYGVQD (reference sequence). The CDR3 has 12 amino acids. Trimming left V 2 bases short and J 2 bases short, with 1 base between. In DNA, the CDR3 is TGCGCCAGCAGTGAGGGCAATCAGCCCCAGCATTTT. It is translated as CASSEGNQPQHF.

With respect to this clone: In the same sample, other DNA sequences code for this CDR3. The rearrangement uses TRBV27 and TRBJ1-5; D unresolved. V gave up 3 bases and J gave up 3 bases, with 3 bases separating them. The CDR3 is 12 residues long. In germline, CDR1 is MNHEY, CDR2 SMNVEV (reference sequence). The CDR3 here is CASSFPNQPQHF. As DNA, the CDR3 is TGTGCCAGCAGTTTTCCCAATCAGCCCCAGCATTTT.

The chain couples TRBV14 to TRBJ2-7; D is ambiguous. The CDR3 runs 14 residues. The V gene's germline CDR1 is SGHDN and CDR2 FVKESK. Trimming cost V 0 bases and J 3 bases, with 9 bases left between them. As DNA, the CDR3 is TGTGCCAGCAGCCAAGATCTGGCCATCTACGAGCAGTACTTC. This encodes CASSQDLAIYEQYF.

Remarks on this clone: The sample holds other DNA sequences that translate to the same CDR3. CDR3 sequence (DNA): TGTGCCAGCAGTTTTAGCCTGGGAAACACCATATATTTT. Its translation is CASSFSLGNTIYF. The chain combines TRBV12-3 or TRBV12-4 with TRBJ1-3; D is unclear. The CDR3 sequence is 13 residues long. Trimming cost V 3 bases and J 4 bases, with 7 bases left between them.

This clone has a single count. This chain links TRBV19 with TRBJ2-1; TRBD2 matches 7 bases. V dropped 9 bases and J dropped 0; count of bases not matched to a gene: 2. Germline CDR1 and CDR2: LNHDA and SQIVND (reference sequence). CDR3 size: 13 residues. CDR3 in DNA: TGTGCCAGCCAGCGGGGCTCCTACAATGAGCAGTTCTTC. Its translation: CASQRGSYNEQFF.

This sequence joins TRBV7-3 and TRBJ1-6; a weak D match, TRBD1 (6 bases). Trimming left V 0 bases short and J 13 bases short, with 10 bases between. CDR1 SGHTA and CDR2 FQGTGA come from the germline V gene. The CDR3 has 13 amino acids. CDR3 protein: CASSLTAGAPLHF. CDR3 nucleotide sequence: TGTGCCAGCAGCTTAACGGCAGGGGCGCCCCTCCACTTT.

This clone was observed once. The chain is built from TRBV20-1 and TRBJ1-1, with unresolved D. The CDR3 is made up of 11 amino acids. In germline, CDR1 is DFQATT, CDR2 SNEGSKA (reference sequence). Trimming stripped 2 bases from V and 4 bases from J, with 5 bases between. In nucleotides, the CDR3 is TGCAGTGCTAGATCGGCCACTGAAGCTTTCTTT. Its translation is CSARSATEAFF.